This T cell receptor (beta chain) was sequenced in a study of CD8+CD57+ T cells in acquired aplastic anemia. For CDR3 and TCR beta VDJ profiling, genomic DNA was the template used. From the reads, TCRdb called clonotypes with MiXCR, one entry per CDR3 protein. This sample has some 120,000 distinct CDR3 sequences, with about 48% found just once. Ten or more counts support this clonotype. The receptor was derived from a human donor in good health, serving as a control. Sequencing used sorted CD4+, CD8+, or CD8+CD57+ T cells (not recorded which) from PBMCs.

The CDR3 protein is CASSPIPQGNTEAFF. The CDR3 bases are TGTGCCAGCAGCCCGATACCGCAAGGGAACACTGAAGCTTTCTTT. V and J are TRBV7-2 and TRBJ1-1; no definite D call. V was pared by 5 bases and J by 1 base, with 14 bases between. This CDR3 spans 15 amino acids. Germline values: CDR1 SGHTA, CDR2 FQGNSA.